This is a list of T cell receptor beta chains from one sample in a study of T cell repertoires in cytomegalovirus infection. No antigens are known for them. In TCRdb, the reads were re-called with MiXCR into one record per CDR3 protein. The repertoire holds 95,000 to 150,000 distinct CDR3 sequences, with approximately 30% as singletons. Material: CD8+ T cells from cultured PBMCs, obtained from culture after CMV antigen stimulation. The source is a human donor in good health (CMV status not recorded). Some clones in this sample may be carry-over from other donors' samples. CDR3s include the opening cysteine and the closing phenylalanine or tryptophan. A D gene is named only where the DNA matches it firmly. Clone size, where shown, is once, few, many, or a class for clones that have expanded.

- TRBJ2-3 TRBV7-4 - CASSFDSPTDTQCF TGTGCCAGCAGCTTCGACAGTCCCACAGATACGCAGTGTTTT
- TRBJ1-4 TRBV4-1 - CASSQDAGSANEKLFF TGCGCCAGCAGCCAAGATGCGGGTTCAGCTAATGAAAAACTGTTTTTT
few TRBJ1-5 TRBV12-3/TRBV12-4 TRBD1 CASSRTGEDQPQHF TGTGCCAGCAGCAGGACAGGGGAGGATCAGCCCCAGCATTTT
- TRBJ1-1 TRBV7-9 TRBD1 CASSFTGDLNTEAFF TGTGCCAGCAGCTTCACAGGGGACCTGAACACTGAAGCTTTCTTT
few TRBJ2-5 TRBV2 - CASSESPGQETQYF TGTGCCAGCAGTGAATCCCCAGGGCAAGAGACCCAGTACTTC
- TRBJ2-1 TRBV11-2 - CASSLNEQFF TGTGCCAGCAGCTTAAATGAGCAGTTCTTC
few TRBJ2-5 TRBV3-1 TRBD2 CASSQAETSGARGTQYF TGTGCCAGCAGCCAAGCTGAGACTAGCGGGGCGCGGGGGACCCAGTACTTC
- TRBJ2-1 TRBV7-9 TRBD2 CASSGTGTTNEQFF TGTGCCAGCAGCGGTACCGGGACTACCAATGAGCAGTTCTTC
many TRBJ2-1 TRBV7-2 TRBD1 CASSRDRAANEQFF TGTGCCAGCAGCCGGGACAGGGCGGCCAATGAGCAGTTCTTC
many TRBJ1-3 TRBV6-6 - CASSYARPSGNTIYF TGTGCCAGCAGTTACGCACGACCCTCTGGAAACACCATATATTTT
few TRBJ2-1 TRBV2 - CASSEEGVYNEQFF TGTGCCAGCAGTGAAGAAGGGGTTTACAATGAGCAGTTCTTC
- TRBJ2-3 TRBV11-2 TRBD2 CASSLTSGGPTDTQYF TGTGCCAGCAGCTTAACTAGCGGGGGGCCTACAGATACGCAGTATTTT
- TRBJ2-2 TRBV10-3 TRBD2 CAARGVNTGELFF TGTGCCGCGCGGGGGGTTAACACCGGGGAGCTGTTTTTT
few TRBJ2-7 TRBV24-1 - CATSSGANQFYEQYF TGTGCCACCAGCTCCGGGGCGAACCAATTCTACGAGCAGTACTTC
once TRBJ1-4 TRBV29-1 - CSAKSATNEKLFF TGCAGCGCCAAGTCTGCAACTAATGAAAAACTGTTTTTT
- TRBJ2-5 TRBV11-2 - CASSPEWGETQYF TGTGCCAGCAGCCCCGAATGGGGAGAGACCCAGTACTTC
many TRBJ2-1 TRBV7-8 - CASSLTGNEQFF TGTGCCAGCAGCTTAACCGGGAATGAGCAGTTCTTC
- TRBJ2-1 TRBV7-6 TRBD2 CASSLEGTKGNEQFF TGTGCCAGCAGCTTAGAAGGGACTAAGGGCAATGAGCAGTTCTTC
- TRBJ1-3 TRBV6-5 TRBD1 CASRPDRDHGNTIYF TGTGCCAGCAGACCGGACAGGGACCATGGAAACACCATATATTTT
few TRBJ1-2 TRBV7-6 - CASSLTTDGYTF TGTGCCAGCAGCTTAACAACCGATGGCTACACCTTC
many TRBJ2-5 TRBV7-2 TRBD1 CASSKYGQGRAQYF TGTGCCAGCAGCAAATACGGACAGGGTCGGGCCCAGTACTTC
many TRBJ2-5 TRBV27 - CASSLSIGDGTQYF TGTGCCAGCAGTTTATCGATCGGGGATGGGACCCAGTACTTC
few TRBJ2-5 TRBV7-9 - CASSFPLPQGKETQYF TGTGCCAGCAGCTTCCCCCTGCCACAGGGAAAGGAGACCCAGTACTTC
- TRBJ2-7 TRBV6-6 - CASSGHHREQYF TGTGCCAGCAGCGGACACCACCGGGAGCAGTACTTC
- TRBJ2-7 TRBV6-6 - CASSTGTYEQYF TGTGCCAGCAGTACGGGAACCTACGAGCAGTACTTC
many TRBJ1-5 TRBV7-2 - CASSLTGGGNQPQHF TGTGCCAGCAGCTTAACCGGAGGGGGCAATCAGCCCCAGCATTTT
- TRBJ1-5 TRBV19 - CASSFWTIGINQPQHF TGTGCCAGTAGTTTCTGGACAATTGGGATAAATCAGCCCCAGCATTTT
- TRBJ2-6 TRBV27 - CASSAGTAPLSGANVLTF TGTGCCAGCAGTGCGGGGACAGCTCCTCTCTCTGGGGCCAACGTCCTGACTTTC
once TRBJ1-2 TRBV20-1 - CSARAPGTNYGYTF TGCAGTGCTAGAGCGCCAGGAACTAACTATGGCTACACCTTC
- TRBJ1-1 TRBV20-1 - CSVPRGDTEAFF TGCAGTGTCCCACGAGGGGACACTGAAGCTTTCTTT
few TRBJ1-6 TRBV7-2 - CASSSDNSPLHF TGTGCCAGCAGCTCCGACAATTCACCCCTCCACTTT
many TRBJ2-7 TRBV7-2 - CASSSQGWDPRLRGEQYF TGTGCCAGCAGCTCACAGGGCTGGGACCCAAGACTGAGAGGAGAGCAGTACTTC
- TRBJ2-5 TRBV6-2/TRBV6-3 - CASRGPSTQETQYF TGTGCCAGCAGGGGACCATCTACCCAAGAGACCCAGTACTTC
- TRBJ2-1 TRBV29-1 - CSVIGVAYNEQFF TGCAGCGTGATAGGGGTAGCCTACAATGAGCAGTTCTTC
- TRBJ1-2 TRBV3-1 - CASSQTNDHYGYTF TGTGCCAGCAGCCAAACCAACGACCACTATGGCTACACCTTC